This is a list of T cell receptor beta chains from one sample in a study of T cell responses to AZD1222 COVID-19 vaccine. Assay: immunoSEQ multiplex PCR; the TCRdb copy retains only in-frame clones and omits some. The sample includes approximately 130,000 clones, about nine tenths of them seen just once. The sequencing here drew on peripheral blood, taken on day 0 of AZD1222 vaccination. The receptor source for this set is an adult in good health. CDR3s include the opening cysteine and the closing phenylalanine or tryptophan.

TRBV30	TRBJ1-4	CAWSGGDEKLFF
TRBV7-2	TRBJ2-1	CAGRQGPYNEQFF
TRBV12-5	TRBJ2-1	CASGFALLGTSGSAEQFF
TRBV11-2	TRBJ1-2	CASSYTGRPNYGYTF
TRBV11-3	TRBJ2-1	CASSRDYEQFF
TRBV28	TRBJ1-2	CASSLGTGLYGYTF
TRBV28	TRBJ2-7	CASSLGTSGSWYEQYF
TRBV6-5	TRBJ2-1	CASSLGTGNEQFF
TRBV12-3/TRBV12-4	TRBJ1-4	CASRWVNEKLFF
TRBV11-3	TRBJ1-1	CASSADGRGGDTEAFF
TRBV21-1	TRBJ2-2	CASSKEAGRWDTGELFF
TRBV28	TRBJ2-7	CASDGGRAYEQYF
TRBV24-1	TRBJ2-1	CATSGPDYKQFF
TRBV11-2	TRBJ2-5	CASSLDIVGQVQETQYF
TRBV12-5	TRBJ1-2	CASGLVLGQGMTYGYTF
TRBV24-1	TRBJ2-1	CATSDPGGDRGSNEQFF
TRBV28	TRBJ1-5	CASSTGTGVLQPQHF
TRBV27	TRBJ2-1	CASSPRQGRTYNEQFF
TRBV5-1	TRBJ2-7	CASSPRTGGSSYEQYF
TRBV7-9	TRBJ1-1	CASSPPQGANTEAFF
TRBV6-1	TRBJ1-2	CASSEADRSYGYTF
TRBV7-3	TRBJ1-3	CASSNGNSGNTIYF
TRBV5-1	TRBJ1-6	CASSLDAQGSGDNSPLHF
TRBV3-1/TRBV3-2	TRBJ2-1	CASSQDRVASGYNEQFF
TRBV7-2	TRBJ1-2	CASSLSPGGDGYTF
TRBV6-5	TRBJ2-7	CASTLSGGQYF
TRBV18	TRBJ2-1	CASSPQQTLYNEQFF
TRBV6-5	TRBJ2-7	CAIPGTAPEQYF
TRBV4-1	TRBJ1-5	CASSQRTGINQPQHF
TRBV19	TRBJ1-5	CASSISGAANQPQHF
TRBV4-1	TRBJ2-2	CASTGTGRTGELFF
TRBV7-2	TRBJ2-5	CASSPGSGAKETQYF
TRBV12-3/TRBV12-4	TRBJ2-1	CASKGEYNEQFF
TRBV5-1	TRBJ2-1	CASSLSGTGDEQFF
TRBV5-1	TRBJ2-5	CASSSGTGWGQETQYF
TRBV3-1/TRBV3-2	TRBJ2-1	CASSQGLYNEQFF
TRBV6-5	TRBJ2-2	CASSYSGGRAGELFF